What follows describes a single T cell receptor beta chain. TCRdb's copy holds only in-frame clones and misses some; the assay was immunoSEQ multiplex PCR. Of about 270,000 clones listed, 81% are singletons. This entry belongs to a study of blood T cell repertoires in COVID-19. The wider study: Spain, Italy and the United States supplied samples that represented acute and convalescent COVID-19. PBMCs, B-cell-depleted T cells, or T cells were the source of the cDNA or gDNA that made up the material.

Deletions cut 12 bases from V and 0 bases from J, with 13 bases between. This CDR3 has 14 residues. Germline values: CDR1 KGHDR, CDR2 SFDVKD. Material: peripheral blood. The origin of this receptor is an older woman with active or convalescent COVID-19. The rearrangement uses TRBV24-1 and TRBJ2-2; D call uncertain. CDR3 sequence reads: CAPGGRSNTGELFF. DNA for the CDR3: TGTGCCCCTGGTGGCAGATCGAACACCGGGGAGCTGTTTTTT.